One sample yielded the 9 T cell receptor beta chains listed below, sequenced in a study of STAT5B mutations in CD4+ large granular lymphocyte leukemia. The protocol was immunoSEQ multiplex PCR, while the TCRdb copy is restricted to in-frame clones and leaves out a portion. This sample has tens of thousands of clones; roughly four fifths occur once, and the top ten carry approximately 4.4%. Sequencing was done on a sample of CD4+ T cells from blood buffy coats. The source is a human donor in good health.

This sequence joins TRBV6-5 and TRBJ2-7; a weak D match, TRBD1 (6 bases). The germline V gene has CDR1 MNHEY and CDR2 SVGAGI. There are 14 residues in the CDR3. V was pared by 2 bases and J by 6 bases, with 14 bases between. This CDR3 is CASSYLQGSREQYF. CDR3 sequence (DNA): TGTGCCAGCAGTTACCTACAGGGATCTCGCGAGCAGTACTTC.

The CDR3 loop reads CASSYGQIGNTIYF. CDR3 DNA sequence: TGTGCCAGCAGTTATGGGCAGATTGGAAACACCATATATTTT. The V and J genes are TRBV6-5 and TRBJ1-3, with D unclear. The germline gives CDR1 MNHEY, CDR2 SVGAGI. The CDR3 length is 14 residues. Trimming took off 3 bases at V and 3 bases at J, with 9 bases between the two ends.

The chain uses TRBV7-2 and TRBJ2-2; TRBD2 is a possible D gene (6 bases). V was cut by 3 bases and J by 0 bases, with 11 bases left in between. Germline V CDR1 and CDR2: SGHTA, FQGNSA. The CDR3 spans 16 residues. CDR3 DNA: TGTGCCAGCAGCTTGATGGGGGGTGCGAACACCGGGGAGCTGTTTTTT. It specifies CASSLMGGANTGELFF.

The rearrangement joins TRBV19 to TRBJ1-4; D may be TRBD1 (5 bases). The CDR3 length is 15 residues. Germline V gene lookup returns CDR1 LNHDA and CDR2 SQIVND (reference sequence). Trimming cost V 8 bases and J 0 bases, with 13 bases left between them. DNA for the CDR3: TGTGCCAGTGCCCGGGACTGGGCAACTAATGAAAAACTGTTTTTT. Translation: CASARDWATNEKLFF.

The genes are TRBV18 and TRBJ2-7, with TRBD1 matching over 11 bases. The V and J ends lost 3 bases and 0 bases, in that order; junction bases with no gene match: 10. The germline gives CDR1 KGHSH, CDR2 LQKENI. There are 18 residues in the CDR3. The CDR3 sequence is CASSPGQGAVQTSYEQYF. Written as DNA, the CDR3 is TGTGCCAGCTCACCCGGACAGGGGGCTGTTCAAACCTCCTACGAGCAGTACTTC.

The rearrangement uses TRBV5-8 and TRBJ2-5; D unclear. Trimming stripped 9 bases from V and 5 bases from J, with 11 bases between. The CDR3 has 11 amino acids. CDR1 SGHTS and CDR2 YDEGEE come from the germline V gene. DNA for the CDR3: TGTGCCACCCTCTTCTGGGAGACCCAGTACTTC. As protein: CATLFWETQYF.

The chain links TRBV9 to TRBJ2-3; either TRBD1 or TRBD2 may fit D (5 bases each). The CDR3 length is 16 residues. From germline, CDR1 is SGDLS and CDR2 YYNGEE. The V end was cut by 2 bases, the J end by 0 bases, with 13 bases between. The CDR3 DNA reads as TGTGCCAGCAGCGTCGGGGCTAGACCAAGCACAGATACGCAGTATTTT. Amino acid sequence: CASSVGARPSTDTQYF.

The chain is built from TRBV5-1 and TRBJ1-3, with D hard to call. V lost 0 bases and J lost 3, with 7 bases in between. The germline V gene encodes CDR1 SGHRS and CDR2 YFSETQ. The CDR3 contains 14 residues. As DNA, the CDR3 is TGCGCCAGCAGCTTGGGGACCGATGGAAACACCATATATTTT. Translating it yields CASSLGTDGNTIYF. Drawing the rest from reference TRBV5-1 and TRBJ1-3, the complete variable domain is KAGVTQTPRYLIKTRGQQVTLSCSPISGHRSVSWYQQTPGQGLQFLFEYFSETQRNKGNFPGRFSGRQFSNSRSEMNVSTLELGDSALYLCASSLGTDGNTIYFGEGSWLTVV.

The CDR3 protein is CASSLASQGTGELFF. As DNA, the CDR3 is TGTGCCAGCAGCTTAGCGTCGCAGGGCACCGGGGAGCTGTTTTTT. The V call is TRBV7-8, the J call TRBJ2-2; D perhaps matches TRBD1 (5 bases). The CDR3 consists of 15 residues. CDR1 SGHVS and CDR2 FQNEAQ come from the germline V gene. The germline V and J ends were trimmed by 0 bases and 4 bases, with 9 bases remaining between them.